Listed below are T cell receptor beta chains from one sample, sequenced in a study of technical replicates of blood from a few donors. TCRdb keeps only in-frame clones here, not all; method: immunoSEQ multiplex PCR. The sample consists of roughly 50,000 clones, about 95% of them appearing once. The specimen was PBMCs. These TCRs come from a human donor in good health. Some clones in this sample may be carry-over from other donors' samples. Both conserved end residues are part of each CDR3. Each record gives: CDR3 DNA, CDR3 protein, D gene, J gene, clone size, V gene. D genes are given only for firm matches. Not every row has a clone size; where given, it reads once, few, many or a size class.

cdr3_nt: TGTGCCAGCAGCGGCCTAGCGGGAGTAGATGAGCAGTTCTTC; cdr3_aa: CASSGLAGVDEQFF; d_call: TRBD2; j_call: TRBJ2-1; clone_size: .; v_call: TRBV5-8
cdr3_nt: TGTGCTAGTGGTTTGGGAAGAGGAGGGAATCAAGAGACCCAGTACTTC; cdr3_aa: CASGLGRGGNQETQYF; d_call: .; j_call: TRBJ2-5; clone_size: .; v_call: TRBV12-5
cdr3_nt: TGTGCCAGCAGCCGCGGTGGTAGCTCCACCGGGGAGCTGTTTTTT; cdr3_aa: CASSRGGSSTGELFF; d_call: .; j_call: TRBJ2-2; clone_size: .; v_call: TRBV7-2
cdr3_nt: TGTGCCAGCAGTTACTGGCCGGACATGAGCTATGGCTACACCTTC; cdr3_aa: CASSYWPDMSYGYTF; d_call: .; j_call: TRBJ1-2; clone_size: .; v_call: TRBV6-5
cdr3_nt: TGTGCCAGCAGTTACTCGAGTCGGGATACCGGGGAGCTGTTTTTT; cdr3_aa: CASSYSSRDTGELFF; d_call: .; j_call: TRBJ2-2; clone_size: .; v_call: TRBV6-5
cdr3_nt: TGTGCCAGCTCGGAAGTGCGCCCCGGGGGGTCACCCCTCCACTTT; cdr3_aa: CASSEVRPGGSPLHF; d_call: .; j_call: TRBJ1-6; clone_size: .; v_call: TRBV18
cdr3_nt: TGTGCCACAGCAAGGGGTATGAACACTGAAGCTTTCTTT; cdr3_aa: CATARGMNTEAFF; d_call: .; j_call: TRBJ1-1; clone_size: .; v_call: TRBV10-3
cdr3_nt: TGTGCCAGCACCCGATGGGGGGGGAGCACAGATACGCAGTATTTT; cdr3_aa: CASTRWGGSTDTQYF; d_call: TRBD2; j_call: TRBJ2-3; clone_size: .; v_call: TRBV2
cdr3_nt: TGTGCCAGCATCGCGAGAGGCGGGTTCACCGGGGAGCTGTTTTTT; cdr3_aa: CASIARGGFTGELFF; d_call: .; j_call: TRBJ2-2; clone_size: .; v_call: TRBV7-6
cdr3_nt: TGCGCCAGCAGCCAAGGGTTCGCGACAGGAGTCTACGAGCAGTACTTC; cdr3_aa: CASSQGFATGVYEQYF; d_call: .; j_call: TRBJ2-7; clone_size: few; v_call: TRBV4-1
cdr3_nt: TGTGCCTGGGGACTCCTTGCTGGAAACACCATATATTTT; cdr3_aa: CAWGLLAGNTIYF; d_call: .; j_call: TRBJ1-3; clone_size: once; v_call: TRBV30
cdr3_nt: TGCGCCAGCAGCCAAGATCACCGCCGACAGGGACGGAATTCACCCCTCCACTTT; cdr3_aa: CASSQDHRRQGRNSPLHF; d_call: TRBD1; j_call: TRBJ1-6; clone_size: .; v_call: TRBV4-1
cdr3_nt: TGTGCCAGCAGAAGGATCGGGACAGACCGTGGCTACACCTTC; cdr3_aa: CASRRIGTDRGYTF; d_call: TRBD1; j_call: TRBJ1-2; clone_size: .; v_call: TRBV6-1
cdr3_nt: TGTGCCAGCAGCCAATGGGAGGACGGCGCAACTAATGAAAAACTGTTTTTT; cdr3_aa: CASSQWEDGATNEKLFF; d_call: .; j_call: TRBJ1-4; clone_size: .; v_call: TRBV7-2
cdr3_nt: TGTGCCAGCGCAACCCTACCATACAATGAGCAGTTCTTC; cdr3_aa: CASATLPYNEQFF; d_call: .; j_call: TRBJ2-1; clone_size: .; v_call: TRBV9
cdr3_nt: TGTGCCAGCAGTTACAGTCCCCCCCCGGATGAGCAGTTCTTC; cdr3_aa: CASSYSPPPDEQFF; d_call: .; j_call: TRBJ2-1; clone_size: .; v_call: TRBV6-5
cdr3_nt: TGTGCCAGCTCCGAGACCGGGGAGCTGTTTTTT; cdr3_aa: CASSETGELFF; d_call: .; j_call: TRBJ2-2; clone_size: .; v_call: TRBV5-4
cdr3_nt: TGTGCCAGCTCCCCCGGGACAGGGATGAACACTGAAGCTTTCTTT; cdr3_aa: CASSPGTGMNTEAFF; d_call: TRBD1; j_call: TRBJ1-1; clone_size: .; v_call: TRBV18
cdr3_nt: TGTGCCAGCAGCCAGAAAACCAGGTTTTCCAATTCACCCCTCCACTTT; cdr3_aa: CASSQKTRFSNSPLHF; d_call: .; j_call: TRBJ1-6; clone_size: .; v_call: TRBV11-2
cdr3_nt: TGTGCCAGCACTAATACTGGTCCGGGAGGGGCCAACGTCCTGACTTTC; cdr3_aa: CASTNTGPGGANVLTF; d_call: .; j_call: TRBJ2-6; clone_size: .; v_call: TRBV28
cdr3_nt: TGTGCCAGCAGTGAAAGACACGCCAATCAGCCCCAGCATTTT; cdr3_aa: CASSERHANQPQHF; d_call: .; j_call: TRBJ1-5; clone_size: .; v_call: TRBV2
cdr3_nt: TGTGCCAGCAGCCCCGGGACTAGATCCGGCAATGAGCAGTTCTTC; cdr3_aa: CASSPGTRSGNEQFF; d_call: TRBD2; j_call: TRBJ2-1; clone_size: .; v_call: TRBV5-4
cdr3_nt: TGTGCCAGCAGCTCCCTCTCCGGAGATACGCAGTATTTT; cdr3_aa: CASSSLSGDTQYF; d_call: .; j_call: TRBJ2-3; clone_size: .; v_call: TRBV7-8
cdr3_nt: TGTGCCAGCAGCCGTCCGGGATGGTCTAGCTCCTACGAGCAGTACTTC; cdr3_aa: CASSRPGWSSSYEQYF; d_call: .; j_call: TRBJ2-7; clone_size: .; v_call: TRBV11-2
cdr3_nt: TGTGCCAGCAGCTTAGTGATGGCTAGCGGGAGGCAAGAGACCCAGTACTTC; cdr3_aa: CASSLVMASGRQETQYF; d_call: TRBD2; j_call: TRBJ2-5; clone_size: .; v_call: TRBV7-9
cdr3_nt: TGCGCCAGCAGCCCGAACGGGGGGTCAGCTGAAAAACTGTTTTTT; cdr3_aa: CASSPNGGSAEKLFF; d_call: .; j_call: TRBJ1-4; clone_size: .; v_call: TRBV5-1
cdr3_nt: TGTGCCAGCAGTGCTAGCGGGAGCGGGTATACGCAGTATTTT; cdr3_aa: CASSASGSGYTQYF; d_call: TRBD2; j_call: TRBJ2-3; clone_size: .; v_call: TRBV11-2
cdr3_nt: TGTGCCAGCAGCTTCGGGGGAAACACCATATATTTT; cdr3_aa: CASSFGGNTIYF; d_call: .; j_call: TRBJ1-3; clone_size: .; v_call: TRBV7-9
cdr3_nt: TGTGCCAGCAGTCCTGGACAGGGAAAGGGAAACACCATATATTTT; cdr3_aa: CASSPGQGKGNTIYF; d_call: TRBD1; j_call: TRBJ1-3; clone_size: .; v_call: TRBV6-5
cdr3_nt: TGTGCCTGGAGTGCCGGGACATACTATGGCTACACCTTC; cdr3_aa: CAWSAGTYYGYTF; d_call: .; j_call: TRBJ1-2; clone_size: .; v_call: TRBV30
cdr3_nt: TGTGCCAGCAGCGTAGCCGGGACAGTGGGGGAGACCCAGTACTTC; cdr3_aa: CASSVAGTVGETQYF; d_call: TRBD1; j_call: TRBJ2-5; clone_size: .; v_call: TRBV9
cdr3_nt: TGCGCCAGCAGCTTGACCGGGACAGGGAACGGGGAGCTGTTTTTT; cdr3_aa: CASSLTGTGNGELFF; d_call: TRBD1; j_call: TRBJ2-2; clone_size: .; v_call: TRBV5-1
cdr3_nt: TGTGCCAGCAGTTACTCCGGACAGGGGGTCTACGAGCAGTACTTC; cdr3_aa: CASSYSGQGVYEQYF; d_call: TRBD1; j_call: TRBJ2-7; clone_size: .; v_call: TRBV6-5
cdr3_nt: TGTGCCTGGAGGAGGGCAGGGGGTTACGACGAGCAGTACTTC; cdr3_aa: CAWRRAGGYDEQYF; d_call: TRBD1; j_call: TRBJ2-7; clone_size: .; v_call: TRBV30
cdr3_nt: TGTGCCAGCCCGTTCGTTTGTCAGCCCCAGCATTTT; cdr3_aa: CASPFVCQPQHF; d_call: .; j_call: TRBJ1-5; clone_size: .; v_call: TRBV5-5
cdr3_nt: TGTGCCAGCGTGAGGATGGAGACCCAGTACTTC; cdr3_aa: CASVRMETQYF; d_call: .; j_call: TRBJ2-5; clone_size: .; v_call: TRBV7-9
cdr3_nt: TGTGCCAGTAGTATAGTGATGTCAGTTAATGAAAAACTGTTTTTT; cdr3_aa: CASSIVMSVNEKLFF; d_call: .; j_call: TRBJ1-4; clone_size: .; v_call: TRBV19
cdr3_nt: TGCAGCGTTGATCCGAGAATAACAGCTTTCTTT; cdr3_aa: CSVDPRITAFF; d_call: .; j_call: TRBJ1-1; clone_size: .; v_call: TRBV29-1
cdr3_nt: TGTGCCAGCAGCTTATCCCGCCCCGGTAGCGAGCAGTACTTC; cdr3_aa: CASSLSRPGSEQYF; d_call: .; j_call: TRBJ2-7; clone_size: once; v_call: TRBV5-4
cdr3_nt: TGTGCCTGGAGTGTAACTAGCGAGGGCTACGAGCAGTACTTC; cdr3_aa: CAWSVTSEGYEQYF; d_call: TRBD2; j_call: TRBJ2-7; clone_size: .; v_call: TRBV30
cdr3_nt: TGTGCCATCCCGACCGGGTCCGGGACAGGGGTCGGGGAGACCCAGTACTTC; cdr3_aa: CAIPTGSGTGVGETQYF; d_call: TRBD1; j_call: TRBJ2-5; clone_size: .; v_call: TRBV7-9
cdr3_nt: TGCAGTGCTAGAGAGAGCTACGAGCAGTACTTC; cdr3_aa: CSARESYEQYF; d_call: .; j_call: TRBJ2-7; clone_size: .; v_call: TRBV20-1
cdr3_nt: TGTGCCAGCAGTTCCGTTACAGGGTATGGCTACACCTTC; cdr3_aa: CASSSVTGYGYTF; d_call: .; j_call: TRBJ1-2; clone_size: once; v_call: TRBV6-6
cdr3_nt: TGCGCCAGCAGCCAAGTTGGTCGGGGAGGTCTAGCCAAAAACATTCAGTACTTC; cdr3_aa: CASSQVGRGGLAKNIQYF; d_call: .; j_call: TRBJ2-4; clone_size: .; v_call: TRBV4-1
cdr3_nt: TGTGCCATCAGTGAAGTCGGTGAGCAGTTCTTC; cdr3_aa: CAISEVGEQFF; d_call: .; j_call: TRBJ2-1; clone_size: .; v_call: TRBV10-3
cdr3_nt: TGTGCCAGCAGCTTAGGCCAGGGGTACGATACGCAGTATTTT; cdr3_aa: CASSLGQGYDTQYF; d_call: .; j_call: TRBJ2-3; clone_size: .; v_call: TRBV7-9
cdr3_nt: TGTGCCAGTAGTATCACAGGGGCGAACACTGAAGCTTTCTTT; cdr3_aa: CASSITGANTEAFF; d_call: TRBD1; j_call: TRBJ1-1; clone_size: .; v_call: TRBV19
cdr3_nt: TGTGCCAGCAGCCCAGCCGGGACAGGGGGCCATGAGCAGTTCTTC; cdr3_aa: CASSPAGTGGHEQFF; d_call: TRBD1; j_call: TRBJ2-1; clone_size: .; v_call: TRBV5-4